Below are 20 T cell receptor beta chains sequenced from a single sample in a study of cytomegalovirus exposure and HLA in healthy donors. Primers: 60 Vbeta forward and 13 Jbeta reverse. TCRdb keeps only in-frame clones here, not all; method: immunoSEQ multiplex PCR. In the table there are approximately 250,000 clones, around 80% of which are singletons. Sequenced material: PBMCs. These receptors were taken from a boy aged 5-17 years in good health and CMV-seronegative.

V and J are TRBV10-3 and TRBJ1-1, with 8 nucleotides matching TRBD1. From germline, CDR1 is ENHRY and CDR2 SYGVKD. V shed 6 bases and J 0 bases; nucleotides not matched to a gene: 6. The CDR3 runs 15 residues. The CDR3 here is CAIRDGTGLNTEAFF. CDR3 nucleotides: TGTGCCATCAGGGACGGGACAGGTTTGAACACTGAAGCTTTCTTT.

The chain is built from TRBV6-1 and TRBJ1-3, with a weak D call TRBD1 (6 bases). Germline values: CDR1 MNHNS, CDR2 SASEGT. Trimming took 2 bases from V and 3 from J, leaving 8 bases between them. CDR3 length: 14 residues. The chain's CDR3 is CASSEQGSGNTIYF. For the CDR3, the DNA is TGTGCCAGCAGTGAACAGGGGAGTGGAAACACCATATATTTT.

This sequence joins TRBV5-1 and TRBJ2-5; 8 bases are a match to TRBD1. Germline CDR1 SGHRS, CDR2 YFSETQ. This CDR3 has 14 residues. J lost 4 bases, V lost 4 bases, and 6 bases had no gene match. The CDR3: CASSQGQAPETQYF. The CDR3 DNA reads TGCGCCAGCAGCCAGGGACAGGCCCCAGAGACCCAGTACTTC. The entire variable domain, with the rest obtained from reference TRBV5-1 and TRBJ2-5, is as follows: KAGVTQTPRYLIKTRGQQVTLSCSPISGHRSVSWYQQTPGQGLQFLFEYFSETQRNKGNFPGRFSGRQFSNSRSEMNVSTLELGDSALYLCASSQGQAPETQYFGPGTRLLVL.

The CDR3 DNA follows: TGCGCCAGCAGCCTAACGTACTCCTACGAGCAGTACTTC. Its translation: CASSLTYSYEQYF. The chain recombines TRBV5-1 with TRBJ2-7; D is uncertain. V was shortened by 4 bases and J by 0 bases, with 8 bases between the two germline ends. CDR3 length equals 13 residues. Germline assignment: CDR1 SGHRS and CDR2 YFSETQ.

This sequence joins TRBV19 and TRBJ1-3; D possibly corresponds to TRBD1 (5 bases). CDR3 length equals 14 residues. Germline CDR1 reads LNHDA; CDR2 reads SQIVND (reference sequence). Trimming left V 2 bases short and J 0 bases short, with 5 bases between. The CDR3 coding sequence is TGTGCCAGTAGTATAACAGGCTCTGGAAACACCATATATTTT. Translation: CASSITGSGNTIYF.

The V gene is TRBV13, the J gene TRBJ1-3; 7 nucleotides match TRBD1. V shed 4 bases, J shed 5 bases, and the junction held 11 bases outside the gene matches. CDR1 PRHDT and CDR2 FYEKMQ come from the germline V gene (reference sequence). The CDR3 extends over 16 amino acids. The CDR3 spells CASSSKTADRRNTIYF. The CDR3 bases are TGTGCCAGCAGCTCGAAAACCGCGGACAGGCGAAACACCATATATTTT.

The rearrangement uses TRBV9 and TRBJ2-1, with 8 bases lining up with TRBD2. Trimming removed 0 bases from V and 4 bases from J; junction bases left unmatched: 6. CDR1 and CDR2 from the germline V gene are SGDLS and YYNGEE. The CDR3 is 16 residues long. The CDR3 DNA reads TGTGCCAGCAGCGTAGAAACTAGCGGTCAATACAATGAGCAGTTCTTC. Protein product: CASSVETSGQYNEQFF.

The chain recombines TRBV7-6 with TRBJ2-6; D remains unclear. Germline V gene lookup returns CDR1 SGHVS and CDR2 FNYEAQ. Trimming took 3 bases from V and 0 from J, leaving 12 bases between them. CDR3 length: 17 amino acids. CDR3 in amino acids: CASSLASGSSGANVLTF. The DNA for the CDR3 is TGTGCCAGCAGCTTGGCCTCAGGATCCTCTGGGGCCAACGTCCTGACTTTC.

The chain recombines TRBV9 with TRBJ1-4; TRBD1 aligns across 10 bases. V was clipped by 3 bases and J by 5 bases; unmatched bases: 4. This CDR3 is 15 amino acids long. Germline CDR1 reads SGDLS; CDR2 reads YYNGEE. The CDR3 reads CASSARTGGNEKLFF. The DNA of the CDR3 is TGTGCCAGCAGCGCCAGGACAGGGGGGAATGAAAAACTGTTTTTT.

This chain links TRBV7-2 with TRBJ1-1, with TRBD1 as a possible D gene (6 bases). The germline V and J ends were trimmed by 2 bases and 0 bases, with 13 bases remaining between them. Germline loops: CDR1 SGHTA, CDR2 FQGNSA. The length of the CDR3 is 16 residues. The CDR3 DNA sequence: TGTGCCAGCAGCTTAAGGGCCAGGGGAATGAACACTGAAGCTTTCTTT. Amino acids: CASSLRARGMNTEAFF.

The V and J genes are TRBV10-1 and TRBJ2-5; TRBD1 matches at 7 bases. Germline V lookup: CDR1 WNHNN, CDR2 SYGVQD (reference sequence). The trim removed 6 bases at V and 3 bases at J, leaving 4 bases unmatched. This CDR3 region has 13 residues. The CDR3 nucleotides are TGCGCCAGCAGGAGGACAGGAGAAGAGACCCAGTACTTC. Amino acids: CASRRTGEETQYF.

This clone was counted between two and nine times. The J gene is TRBJ2-1, the V gene TRBV5-1, with D uncertain. Trimming removed 0 bases from V and 5 bases from J, with 6 bases in between. The CDR3 has 13 residues. The germline V gene has CDR1 SGHRS and CDR2 YFSETQ. The CDR3 here is CASSLAENNEQFF. The CDR3 coding sequence is TGCGCCAGCAGCTTGGCGGAGAACAATGAGCAGTTCTTC.

The gene calls are TRBV7-9 and TRBJ2-3; D is perhaps TRBD1 (6 bases). The V gene lost 5 bases and the J gene lost 4 bases, with 16 bases spanning the gap. The CDR3 covers 15 residues. Germline V gene sequence: CDR1 SEHNR, CDR2 FQNEAQ (reference sequence). In nucleotides, the CDR3 is TGTGCCAGCAGCCTGGGGGCAACTATAGCAGATACGCAGTATTTT. Protein sequence: CASSLGATIADTQYF.

The rearrangement joins TRBV30 to TRBJ1-6; TRBD1 might be the D (6 bases). The CDR3 totals 15 residues. The V end was cut by 5 bases, the J end by 6 bases, with 17 bases between. The germline CDR1 and CDR2 sequences are GTSNPN and SVGIG (reference sequence). CDR3 DNA: TGTGCCTGGTATCCGGGGGGCAGCTCTAATTCACCCCTCCACTTT. Protein product: CAWYPGGSSNSPLHF.

The chain carries TRBV5-1 and TRBJ1-1; a weak D match, TRBD1 (6 bases). Germline V gene sequence: CDR1 SGHRS, CDR2 YFSETQ. This CDR3 has 17 residues. Trimming left V 0 bases short and J 3 bases short, with 18 bases between. The CDR3 sequence: CASSLAVAQGIHTEAFF. DNA of the CDR3: TGCGCCAGCAGCTTGGCGGTGGCGCAGGGGATCCACACTGAAGCTTTCTTT. Complete variable domain (other parts from reference TRBV5-1 and TRBJ1-1): KAGVTQTPRYLIKTRGQQVTLSCSPISGHRSVSWYQQTPGQGLQFLFEYFSETQRNKGNFPGRFSGRQFSNSRSEMNVSTLELGDSALYLCASSLAVAQGIHTEAFFGQGTRLTVV.

CDR3 protein: CASSLLHLVHEQYF. The CDR3 DNA sequence: TGTGCCAGCAGCTTACTCCATCTTGTCCACGAGCAGTACTTC. The V and J genes are TRBV5-8 and TRBJ2-7; D unresolved. Germline V gene data show CDR1 as SGHTS and CDR2 as YDEGEE. Trimming took off 2 bases at V and 5 bases at J, with 14 bases between the two ends. The CDR3 spans 14 residues.

CDR3 sequence (DNA): TGTGCCAGTAGTATCATCCTCACGGAGGGCCATGGCTACACCTTC. Its protein product is CASSIILTEGHGYTF. The chain employs TRBV19 and TRBJ1-2; D unresolved. The CDR3 runs 15 residues. Looked up from germline, CDR1 is LNHDA and CDR2 is SQIVND (reference sequence). V was cut by 3 bases and J by 6 bases, with 17 bases left in between.

This clone appeared once. The J gene is TRBJ2-4, the V gene TRBV2; a weak D match, TRBD2 (6 bases). CDR3 size: 15 residues. CDR1 and CDR2 from the germline V gene are SNHLY and FYNNEI. Between the trimmed V and J ends, which lost 8 bases and 0 bases, there was a span of 14 bases. DNA for the CDR3: TGTGCCAGCTCTCAGGACTATCTAGCCAAAAACATTCAGTACTTC. Its protein product is CASSQDYLAKNIQYF.

V gene TRBV14 combines with J gene TRBJ2-3; perhaps TRBD1 as D (5 bases). V lost 4 bases and J 2 bases, leaving 10 bases between the germline ends. CDR1 and CDR2 (germline): SGHDN, FVKESK. The CDR3 covers 14 residues. This CDR3 reads CASSRGRYTDTQYF. The CDR3 DNA follows: TGTGCCAGCAGCCGGGGCCGTTACACAGATACGCAGTATTTT.

Written as DNA, the CDR3 is TGTGCCAGCAGCGAAACCGGGGGGTTACGGAACACTGAAGCTTTCTTT. This sequence encodes CASSETGGLRNTEAFF. The rearrangement uses TRBV5-4 and TRBJ1-1, with D perhaps matching TRBD1 (5 bases). This CDR3 comprises 16 residues. Germline V CDR1 and CDR2: SGHNT, YYREEE (reference sequence). V was clipped by 4 bases and J by 1 base, with 17 bases between them.